These 15 T cell receptor beta chains were all obtained from the same sample, sequenced in a study of T cell responses to AZD1222 COVID-19 vaccine. TCRdb's table, derived via immunoSEQ multiplex PCR, lists solely in-frame clones and lacks some. In the table there are fewer than 120,000 clones, 80% to 95% of which are singletons. This specimen consisted of peripheral blood, obtained 28 days after the second AZD1222 dose. The receptors stem from an adult who received the AZD1222 COVID-19 vaccine.

This clone was counted only a few times. The chain links TRBV7-2 to TRBJ1-4; no firm D call. CDR3 size: 17 residues. The germline CDR1 and CDR2 sequences are SGHTA and FQGNSA. The germline V and J ends were trimmed by 2 bases and 3 bases, with 16 bases remaining between them. DNA of the CDR3: TGTGCCAGCAGCTTAAATGCCGGGAGCGGAGCTAATGAAAAACTGTTTTTT. It translates to CASSLNAGSGANEKLFF. The full variable domain, completed using reference TRBV7-2 and TRBJ1-4, is GAGVSQSPSNKVTEKGKDVELRCDPISGHTALYWYRQSLGQGLEFLIYFQGNSAPDKSGLPSDRFSAERTGGSVSTLTIQRTQQEDSAVYLCASSLNAGSGANEKLFFGSGTQLSVL.

This sequence joins TRBV7-2 and TRBJ1-5; weak D call: TRBD1 (5 bases). Trimming shortened V by 4 bases and J by 7 bases, and 17 bases separated the two germline ends. The CDR3 is made up of 15 amino acids. Germline V gene data show CDR1 as SGHTA and CDR2 as FQGNSA. CDR3 nucleotides: TGTGCCAGCAGCTCGGTTCTAAGGGGAGGCCAGCCCCAGCATTTT. It encodes CASSSVLRGGQPQHF.

The chain carries TRBV4-2 and TRBJ1-6; no clear D gene. The CDR3 has 17 amino acids. From germline, CDR1 is LGHNA and CDR2 YNFKEQ. Trimming took off 0 bases at V and 6 bases at J, with 15 bases between the two ends. Written as DNA, the CDR3 is TGTGCCAGCAGCCAAGATCTTTTCAGAGTTAGTAATTCACCCCTCCACTTT. Its translation: CASSQDLFRVSNSPLHF.

This chain links TRBV7-2 with TRBJ1-2; 7 bases are a match to TRBD1. The CDR3 is 15 residues long. Germline CDR1 reads SGHTA; CDR2 reads FQGNSA. The V gene end was trimmed by 1 base and the J gene end by 3 bases; junction bases not matched to a gene: 5. Written as DNA, the CDR3 is TGTGCCAGCAGCTTAGTTTCAGGGGGGTACTATGGCTACACCTTC. This gives the protein CASSLVSGGYYGYTF.

The rearrangement joins TRBV28 to TRBJ1-5; 7 positions match TRBD1. The germline CDR1 and CDR2 sequences are MDHEN and SYDVKM. J was trimmed by 0 bases and V by 6 bases; bases with no gene match: 11. The CDR3 is 17 amino acids. CDR3 coding DNA: TGTGCCAGCAGAGGAGAGACAGGGAGGGATAGCAATCAGCCCCAGCATTTT. Residues: CASRGETGRDSNQPQHF. The whole variable domain, remainder taken from reference TRBV28 and TRBJ1-5, is DVKVTQSSRYLVKRTGEKVFLECVQDMDHENMFWYRQDPGLGLRLIYFSYDVKMKEKGDIPEGYSVSREKKERFSLILESASTNQTSMYLCASRGETGRDSNQPQHFGDGTRLSIL.

The chain employs TRBV7-9 and TRBJ1-2; tentatively, D is TRBD1 (6 bases). Per the germline V gene, CDR1 is SEHNR and CDR2 is FQNEAQ (reference sequence). The V end lost 3 bases, the J end lost 7 bases, and 12 bases lay between the germline ends. The CDR3 loop spans 13 amino acids. In DNA form, the CDR3 reads TGTGCCAGCAGCTTTATGACAGGAGGTGGCTACACCTTC. It translates to CASSFMTGGGYTF.

The V gene is TRBV5-4, the J gene TRBJ1-4; D call uncertain. There are 15 residues in the CDR3. Germline V gene data show CDR1 as SGHNT and CDR2 as YYREEE (reference sequence). V lost 4 bases, J lost 7 bases, and 17 bases lay in between. CDR3 DNA: TGTGCCAGCAGCACCAGAGCCGAGGTTGGTGAAAAACTGTTTTTT. It encodes CASSTRAEVGEKLFF. The full variable domain, rest sourced from reference TRBV5-4 and TRBJ1-4, is ETGVTQSPTHLIKTRGQQVTLRCSSQSGHNTVSWYQQALGQGPQFIFQYYREEENGRGNFPPRFSGLQFPNYSSELNVNALELDDSALYLCASSTRAEVGEKLFFGSGTQLSVL.

The rearrangement uses TRBV5-4 and TRBJ2-7; tentative D call: TRBD2 (5 bases). Between the trimmed V and J ends, which lost 0 bases and 1 base, there was a span of 11 bases. The germline V gene has CDR1 SGHNT and CDR2 YYREEE (reference sequence). There are 15 residues in the CDR3. The CDR3 region has the DNA TGTGCCAGCAGCTTGGTCGGGGTCCGGTCCTACGAGCAGTACTTC. Translation: CASSLVGVRSYEQYF.

The J gene is TRBJ1-1, the V gene TRBV24-1, with D uncertain. Germline V gene data show CDR1 as KGHDR and CDR2 as SFDVKD. The CDR3 has 15 amino acids. The V gene lost 4 bases and the J gene lost 1 base, with 12 bases spanning the gap. CDR3 protein: CATSDPGAGNTEAFF. As DNA, the CDR3 is TGTGCCACCAGTGACCCCGGAGCCGGGAACACTGAAGCTTTCTTT.

The rearrangement links TRBV18 to TRBJ2-7, with TRBD1 identical over 9 bases. The CDR3 has 15 residues. V lost 3 bases, J lost 4 bases, and 7 bases stayed unmatched. Germline V gene data show CDR1 as KGHSH and CDR2 as LQKENI. The CDR3 region has the DNA TGTGCCAGCTCACCCAAGGGGGACAGGGCATACGAGCAGTACTTC. Protein product: CASSPKGDRAYEQYF.

This rearrangement joins TRBV6-2 or TRBV6-3 to TRBJ1-2, with 10 bases matching TRBD1. The V gene end was trimmed by 4 bases and the J gene end by 3 bases; junction bases not matched to a gene: 11. This CDR3 region has 17 residues. CDR1 is MNHEY and CDR2 is SVGEGT in the germline V gene. CDR3 sequence reads: CASSSRDRGRLHYGYTF. CDR3 DNA sequence: TGTGCCAGCAGTTCTCGGGACAGGGGTCGCCTGCACTATGGCTACACCTTC.

The chain carries TRBV11-2 and TRBJ2-5; 8 bases agree with TRBD2. The CDR3 has 15 residues. Trimming cost V 2 bases and J 1 base; bases outside gene matches: 3. The germline CDR1 and CDR2 sequences are SGHAT and FQNNGV. Here the CDR3 reads CASSLIGGGQETQYF. The CDR3 DNA reads TGTGCCAGCAGCTTAATCGGGGGGGGCCAAGAGACCCAGTACTTC.

This clone was seen once. V usage is TRBV18 and J usage is TRBJ1-6; tentatively, D is TRBD1 (5 bases). CDR1 and CDR2 (germline): KGHSH, LQKENI. The CDR3 runs to 15 residues. Deletions cut 0 bases from V and 8 bases from J, with 11 bases between. CDR3 DNA: TGTGCCAGCTCACCACCCTCAGGGACGGATTCACCCCTCCACTTT. This gives the protein CASSPPSGTDSPLHF.

This chain uses TRBV19 with TRBJ2-2; D perhaps matches TRBD2 (6 bases). This CDR3 is built from 14 residues. V was shortened by 8 bases and J by 8 bases, with 18 bases between the two germline ends. CDR1 is LNHDA, CDR2 SQIVND, per germline (reference sequence). CDR3 bases: TGTGCCAGTCTAGCTCGGGGGTTCCTTGGGGAGCTGTTTTTT. Its translation: CASLARGFLGELFF.

The V call is TRBV12-5, the J call TRBJ2-5; 7 bases are a match to TRBD1. Germline V gives CDR1 LGHNT, CDR2 FRNRAP. After removal of 1 base from V and 7 bases from J, the junction contained 3 bases not matched to a gene. There are 13 residues in the CDR3. CDR3 sequence (DNA): TGTGCTAGTGGTTTGGGACAGGGTGTGACCCAGTACTTC. Protein sequence: CASGLGQGVTQYF.